This TCR beta chain was recorded in a study of human T cells and chemical hapten exposure. Study background: TCR yields per sample varied, mainly owing to small pooled library volume differences.

This CDR3 spans 14 amino acids. Unmatched junction bases numbered 6, after V lost 5 bases and J lost 2 bases. TCRdb independently ran MiXCR on the RACE reads; one entry per CDR3 protein. The table includes 95,000 or so distinct CDR3 sequences, 9.5% to 12% detected once. As to time point: patch test 2, 6 weeks after DPC sensitization. Indicated treatment: therapeutic diphenylcyclopropenone sensitization with weekly scalp DPC. The rearrangement links TRBV12-3 or TRBV12-4 to TRBJ2-7, with 7 nucleotides matching TRBD1. The material sequenced was whole blood, taken in connection with sensitization to the hapten diphenylcyclopropenone (DPC). This TCR derives from a woman between 40 and 50 years old with alopecia areata. Some clones in this sample may be carry-over from other donors' samples. The CDR3 loop reads CASSRWGQPYEQYF. The CDR3 DNA is TGTGCCAGCAGTCGGTGGGGACAGCCCTACGAGCAGTACTTC.